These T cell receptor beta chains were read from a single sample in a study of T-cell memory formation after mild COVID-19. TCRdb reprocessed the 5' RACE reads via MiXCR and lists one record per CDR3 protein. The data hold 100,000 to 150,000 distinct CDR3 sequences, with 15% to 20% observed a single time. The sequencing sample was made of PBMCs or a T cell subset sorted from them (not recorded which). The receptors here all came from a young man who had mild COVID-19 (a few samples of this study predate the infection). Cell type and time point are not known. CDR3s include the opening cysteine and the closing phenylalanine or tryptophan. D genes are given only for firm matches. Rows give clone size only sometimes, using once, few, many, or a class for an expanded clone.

CDR3: CASSPTGLQETKYF
DNA: TGTGCCAGCAGCCCTACAGGATTACAAGAGACCAAGTACTTC
D: -
J: TRBJ2-5
V: TRBV7-3
size: -

CDR3: CSAPRGGVNTEAFF
DNA: TGCAGTGCTCCCCGAGGGGGGGTGAACACTGAAGCTTTCTTT
D: -
J: TRBJ1-1
V: TRBV20-1
size: -

CDR3: CASSIGTSNQPQHF
DNA: TGTGCCAGTAGTATCGGCACCTCCAATCAGCCCCAGCATTTT
D: -
J: TRBJ1-5
V: TRBV19
size: -

CDR3: CASSLNAGGERTPLHF
DNA: TGCGCCAGCAGCTTGAATGCAGGGGGAGAGAGGACACCCCTCCACTTT
D: TRBD1
J: TRBJ1-6
V: TRBV5-1
size: few

CDR3: CASSLATGGRTEAFF
DNA: TGTGCCAGCTCCCTCGCCACAGGAGGAAGAACTGAAGCTTTCTTT
D: -
J: TRBJ1-1
V: TRBV18
size: -

CDR3: CASTLGQHYGYTF
DNA: TGTGCCAGCACCCTAGGACAGCACTATGGCTACACCTTC
D: -
J: TRBJ1-2
V: TRBV12-3/TRBV12-4
size: few

CDR3: CASSFGQPGANEKLFF
DNA: TGTGCCAGCAGCTTTGGACAGCCTGGGGCTAATGAAAAACTGTTTTTT
D: -
J: TRBJ1-4
V: TRBV5-5
size: few

CDR3: CASSLGSSGGTLQETQYF
DNA: TGTGCCAGCAGCTTGGGGTCTAGCGGGGGGACCCTACAAGAGACCCAGTACTTC
D: TRBD2
J: TRBJ2-5
V: TRBV5-6
size: -

CDR3: CASSLDLGLQETQYF
DNA: TGTGCCAGCAGCTTAGATCTGGGACTTCAAGAGACCCAGTACTTC
D: -
J: TRBJ2-5
V: TRBV11-2
size: few

CDR3: CASGAFGTQYF
DNA: TGTGCCAGCGGGGCCTTCGGGACCCAGTACTTC
D: -
J: TRBJ2-5
V: TRBV6-2/TRBV6-3
size: many

CDR3: CASSPVGDQETQYF
DNA: TGCGCCAGCAGCCCCGTGGGAGACCAAGAGACCCAGTACTTC
D: -
J: TRBJ2-5
V: TRBV5-1
size: many

CDR3: CASRDAPGGNQPQHF
DNA: TGTGCCAGTAGGGACGCTCCCGGGGGGAATCAGCCCCAGCATTTT
D: -
J: TRBJ1-5
V: TRBV19
size: -

CDR3: CASKKGAYEKLFF
DNA: TGTGCCAGCAAAAAGGGGGCCTATGAAAAACTGTTTTTT
D: TRBD1
J: TRBJ1-4
V: TRBV7-2
size: -

CDR3: CASSLALEAFYGYTF
DNA: TGTGCCAGCAGCTTAGCGTTAGAGGCCTTCTATGGCTACACCTTC
D: -
J: TRBJ1-2
V: TRBV7-9
size: few

CDR3: CASSQRGRTEETQYF
DNA: TGTGCCAGCAGCCAGAGAGGGAGGACCGAAGAGACCCAGTACTTC
D: -
J: TRBJ2-5
V: TRBV4-2
size: -

CDR3: CASSLTGQGRAEAFF
DNA: TGTGCCAGCAGCTTAACTGGGCAGGGAAGGGCTGAAGCTTTCTTT
D: -
J: TRBJ1-1
V: TRBV7-3
size: few

CDR3: CASSPGQGSKQYF
DNA: TGTGCCAGCAGCCCTGGACAGGGGAGTAAGCAGTACTTC
D: TRBD1
J: TRBJ2-7
V: TRBV7-3
size: many